The 26 T cell receptor beta chains below all came from one sample that was sequenced in a study of T cell changes during pregnancy in multiple sclerosis. Sequenced by immunoSEQ multiplex PCR; TCRdb stores in-frame clones only, minus some. The sample holds tens of thousands of clones, around nine tenths seen once. The material was CD4+ T cells from peripheral blood mononuclear cells, obtained in the second trimester of pregnancy. The receptors here all came from a female donor with multiple sclerosis, enrolled in a pregnancy study.

The chain employs TRBV2 and TRBJ2-1, with 8 bases fitting TRBD1. Trimming cost V 4 bases and J 4 bases; bases outside gene matches: 3. This CDR3 spans 14 amino acids. The germline gives CDR1 SNHLY, CDR2 FYNNEI. In nucleotides, the CDR3 is TGTGCCAGCAGTGTGGACAGGGAGTACAATGAGCAGTTCTTC. Protein product: CASSVDREYNEQFF.

The rearrangement uses TRBV6-1 and TRBJ1-4; 8 bases map to TRBD1. This CDR3 has 13 residues. CDR1 is MNHNS, CDR2 SASEGT, per germline. V dropped 4 bases and J dropped 8; count of bases not matched to a gene: 3. CDR3 in DNA: TGTGCCAGCAGTGCCGACAGGGGAGAAAAACTGTTTTTT. It codes for CASSADRGEKLFF.

The rearrangement links TRBV19 to TRBJ1-2; 12 bases line up with TRBD1. The CDR3 totals 17 residues. Trimming took 5 bases from V and 7 from J; bases not matched to a gene: 14. The germline gives CDR1 LNHDA, CDR2 SQIVND (reference sequence). CDR3 bases: TGTGCCAGTAGTCCACCGGGACAGGGGGCCTCCCGTAGTGGCTACACCTTC. This codes for CASSPPGQGASRSGYTF.

This chain joins TRBV5-1 and TRBJ2-4, with a tentative D call TRBD2 (6 bases). Germline values: CDR1 SGHRS, CDR2 YFSETQ. Trimming left V 5 bases short and J 4 bases short, with 7 bases between. CDR3 length: 12 amino acids. This CDR3 reads CASREGKNIQYF. CDR3 bases: TGCGCCAGCAGGGAGGGAAAAAACATTCAGTACTTC.

This chain joins TRBV6-1 and TRBJ1-4, with TRBD1 matching 9 bases. CDR1 and CDR2 (germline): MNHNS, SASEGT. After removal of 6 bases from V and 8 bases from J, the junction contained 4 bases not matched to a gene. The CDR3 is 13 residues long. In DNA, the CDR3 is TGTGCCAGCAGCCAAGACAGGGGGGAAAAACTGTTTTTT. This encodes CASSQDRGEKLFF.

The chain employs TRBV30 and TRBJ1-6; no reliable D call. Germline V gives CDR1 GTSNPN, CDR2 SVGIG (reference sequence). The CDR3 sequence is 13 residues long. The CDR3 coding sequence is TGTGCGGCCGGGGAGCGTCTTAATTCACCCCTCCACTTT. It yields the protein CAAGERLNSPLHF.

The gene calls are TRBV28 and TRBJ2-3; tentatively, D is TRBD1 (5 bases). V was pared by 9 bases and J by 6 bases, with 10 bases between. CDR1 MDHEN and CDR2 SYDVKM come from the germline V gene. There are 11 residues in the CDR3. For the CDR3, the DNA is TGTGCCAGTAGGGGCGTGGATACGCAGTATTTT. Amino acid sequence: CASRGVDTQYF.

This chain uses TRBV4-1 with TRBJ1-4, with D possibly matching TRBD1 (6 bases). The CDR3 consists of 15 residues. V was shortened by 0 bases and J by 2 bases, with 7 bases between the two germline ends. CDR1 is MGHRA, CDR2 YSYEKL, per germline. CDR3 region: CASSQEGATNEKLFF. DNA for the CDR3: TGCGCCAGCAGCCAAGAGGGGGCGACTAATGAAAAACTGTTTTTT.

V usage is TRBV7-3 and J usage is TRBJ2-2; 7 positions match TRBD2. The CDR3 loop spans 16 amino acids. Germline CDR1 SGHTA, CDR2 FQGTGA. V lost 6 bases, J lost 1 base, and 8 bases stayed unmatched. CDR3 DNA sequence: TGTGCCAGCAGTTCGTCGGGGGGACGGAACACCGGGGAGCTGTTTTTT. This codes for CASSSSGGRNTGELFF.

The chain employs TRBV5-1 and TRBJ2-1, with 9 bases fitting TRBD2. Germline-derived CDR1 and CDR2 are SGHRS and YFSETQ. The CDR3 runs to 16 residues. V was clipped by 3 bases and J by 6 bases; unmatched bases: 10. The CDR3 reads CASSWGTSQTPNEQFF. The CDR3, as DNA: TGCGCCAGCAGCTGGGGGACTAGCCAAACCCCCAATGAGCAGTTCTTC.

The chain has TRBV11-2 and TRBJ2-7; 9 bases fit TRBD1. Germline lookup yields CDR1 SGHAT and CDR2 FQNNGV. The CDR3 consists of 15 residues. V was pared by 2 bases and J by 2 bases, with 4 bases of the junction left unmatched. CDR3 in DNA: TGTGCCAGCAGCTTACCGGGACAGGGTACCTACGAGCAGTACTTC. The encoded protein is CASSLPGQGTYEQYF.

Notes on this clone: This sample also contains other DNA sequences that code for the same CDR3. The chain uses TRBV27 and TRBJ1-5; TRBD1 matches at 10 bases. CDR1 and CDR2 from the germline V gene are MNHEY and SMNVEV (reference sequence). The CDR3 consists of 15 residues. V lost 3 bases, J lost 2 bases, and 1 base stayed unmatched. CDR3 coding DNA: TGTGCCAGCAGTTTCGGGACAGGGGGCAATCAGCCCCAGCATTTT. Protein product: CASSFGTGGNQPQHF.

The chain couples TRBV19 to TRBJ2-2, with a tentative D call TRBD2 (7 bases). The CDR3 covers 16 residues. Germline V gene sequence: CDR1 LNHDA, CDR2 SQIVND (reference sequence). With 5 bases removed from V and 6 bases from J, the gap between germline ends came to 19 bases. The CDR3 coding sequence is TGTGCCAGTAGTCCCCGGGGAGGGGGTGCAGCCGGGGAGCTGTTTTTT. Amino acids: CASSPRGGGAAGELFF.

This clone was seen only once. The chain couples TRBV6-1 to TRBJ2-7; D might be TRBD1 (5 bases). CDR1 is MNHNS and CDR2 is SASEGT in the germline V gene. Trimming left V 1 base short and J 11 bases short, with 18 bases between. CDR3 length equals 14 residues. This CDR3 is CASSEVGRVYGKYF. The CDR3 region has the DNA TGTGCCAGCAGTGAAGTAGGCAGGGTTTATGGGAAGTACTTC.

CDR3 residues: CASTTGGGTGGYNEQFF. Here the CDR3 DNA reads TGTGCCAGCACCACTGGGGGAGGGACAGGCGGGTACAATGAGCAGTTCTTC. The chain carries TRBV5-4 and TRBJ2-1; TRBD1 might be the D (8 bases). CDR1 is SGHNT, CDR2 YYREEE, per germline (reference sequence). The CDR3 loop spans 17 amino acids. V lost 6 bases, J lost 4 bases, and 23 bases lay in between.

The genes are TRBV19 and TRBJ1-2; 9 bases agree with TRBD1. V was clipped by 2 bases and J by 2 bases; unmatched bases: 6. The CDR3 runs 16 residues. Germline lookup yields CDR1 LNHDA and CDR2 SQIVND (reference sequence). The DNA for the CDR3 is TGTGCCAGTAGTATACGTCCCGGGACAGGGAACTATGGCTACACCTTC. It is translated as CASSIRPGTGNYGYTF.

This clone was observed a single time. The chain combines TRBV13 with TRBJ1-4; the D gene is possibly TRBD1 (5 bases). V was shortened by 5 bases and J by 0 bases, with 16 bases between the two germline ends. The CDR3 is made up of 17 amino acids. Germline lookup yields CDR1 PRHDT and CDR2 FYEKMQ (reference sequence). The CDR3 DNA follows: TGTGCCAGCAGCCCTGCAGGGTGGGGCCCAACTAATGAAAAACTGTTTTTT. Its protein product is CASSPAGWGPTNEKLFF.

The J gene is TRBJ1-1, the V gene TRBV7-3; no firm D call. Germline assignment: CDR1 SGHTA and CDR2 FQGTGA. The CDR3 loop spans 13 amino acids. The V and J ends lost 4 bases and 1 base respectively, with 7 bases between them. In DNA, the CDR3 is TGTGCCAGCAGCTCCGCGAGGAACACTGAAGCTTTCTTT. Its protein product is CASSSARNTEAFF.

The gene calls are TRBV4-1 and TRBJ1-2; D is possibly TRBD1 (6 bases). CDR1 and CDR2 (germline): MGHRA, YSYEKL. The CDR3 has 16 residues. V lost 3 bases, J lost 4 bases, and 18 bases lay in between. The CDR3 coding sequence is TGCGCCAGCAGCCAGTTCCCGACAGGAACCAGCTATGGCTACACCTTC. It codes for CASSQFPTGTSYGYTF.

This chain connects TRBV4-2 to TRBJ2-3; D is undetermined. The CDR3 is 15 residues long. From germline, CDR1 is LGHNA and CDR2 YNFKEQ. Trimming pared 1 base from V and 0 bases from J, leaving 8 bases between. This CDR3 is CASSQVRYSTDTQYF. The CDR3 region has the DNA TGTGCCAGCAGCCAAGTACGCTATAGCACAGATACGCAGTATTTT.

V is TRBV5-6 and J is TRBJ1-5; 9 positions agree with TRBD1. V shed 4 bases, J shed 4 bases, and the junction held 6 bases outside the gene matches. The CDR3 spans 15 residues. Germline CDR1 reads SGHDT; CDR2 reads YYEEEE. The CDR3 DNA reads TGTGCCAGCAGCCCAGGGACAGGGAAGAATCAGCCCCAGCATTTT. Amino acid sequence: CASSPGTGKNQPQHF.

The rearrangement joins TRBV7-3 to TRBJ2-5; D is unresolved. This CDR3 is 12 amino acids long. Trimming cost V 4 bases and J 7 bases, with 10 bases left between them. Germline values: CDR1 SGHTA, CDR2 FQGTGA. CDR3 in amino acids: CASSSGIGTQYF. The CDR3 DNA sequence: TGTGCCAGCAGCTCCGGTATCGGGACCCAGTACTTC.

The genes are TRBV6-5 and TRBJ1-5; no clear D gene. From germline, CDR1 is MNHEY and CDR2 SVGAGI. The CDR3 extends over 15 amino acids. V was pared by 4 bases and J by 0 bases, with 10 bases between. The CDR3 loop reads CASSLTSYSNQPQHF. DNA of the CDR3: TGTGCCAGCAGTTTAACAAGTTATAGCAATCAGCCCCAGCATTTT.

The chain joins TRBV5-4 to TRBJ2-5; 9 nucleotides align to TRBD1. This CDR3 spans 15 amino acids. Germline values: CDR1 SGHNT, CDR2 YYREEE (reference sequence). V trimming: 2 bases; J trimming: 4 bases; junction bases outside the gene matches: 6. CDR3 in DNA: TGTGCCAGCAGCTTAACGACAGGGGGAGGAGAGACCCAGTACTTC. Protein: CASSLTTGGGETQYF.

The chain couples TRBV30 to TRBJ2-2; 7 nucleotides match TRBD2. The length of the CDR3 is 15 residues. V was pared by 1 base and J by 4 bases, with 6 bases of the junction left unmatched. Germline V lookup: CDR1 GTSNPN, CDR2 SVGIG (reference sequence). CDR3 DNA sequence: TGTGCCTGGAGTGGGCGGGAGTTAATCACCGGGGAGCTGTTTTTT. This codes for CAWSGRELITGELFF.

V gene TRBV4-1 combines with J gene TRBJ2-2; 9 bases line up with TRBD2. The CDR3 has 16 amino acids. The J segment lost 6 bases and the V segment lost 4 bases, leaving 9 bases of the junction unmatched. Germline values: CDR1 MGHRA, CDR2 YSYEKL. The DNA of the CDR3 is TGCGCCAGCAGCCCACTAGCGGGCAACCCCCCCGGGGAGCTGTTTTTT. Encoded protein: CASSPLAGNPPGELFF.